Shown below are 3 T cell receptor beta chains from a single sample sequenced in a study of blood T cell repertoires in COVID-19 (TCRdb year 2020). The library was prepared using the immunoSEQ multiplex PCR assay. Sourced from immuneACCESS, this table was stored by TCRdb with only in-frame sequences that have V and J called. A share of the clones is absent; for the studies checked, an unresolved V gene accounts for under half, and the remainder has no known explanation. This sample has 130,000 or so clones in its table, and roughly 84% of those were observed once. The ten largest make up roughly 17% of the sample. Material: peripheral blood. These receptors were collected from a woman older than 75 with acute or convalescent COVID-19.

The CDR3 DNA sequence: TGTGCCAGCAGTTCCCAGGCGACAGGAGAAAACACCATATATTTT. Its protein is CASSSQATGENTIYF. V is TRBV6-6 and J is TRBJ1-3, with D possibly matching TRBD1 (6 bases). CDR1 and CDR2 from the germline V gene are MNHNY and SVGAGI (reference sequence). The V end was cut by 4 bases, the J end by 6 bases, with 16 bases between. The CDR3 is made up of 15 amino acids.

J is TRBJ1-2 and V is TRBV19; D not certain. This CDR3 is 15 amino acids long. Trimming removed 5 bases at V and 2 bases at J, with 15 bases between. Germline V gene lookup returns CDR1 LNHDA and CDR2 SQIVND (reference sequence). The CDR3: CASSLKSEGNYGYTF. In nucleotides, the CDR3 is TGTGCCAGTAGTTTAAAATCGGAGGGCAACTATGGCTACACCTTC.

The J gene is TRBJ1-2, the V gene TRBV6-1; TRBD1 might be the D (6 bases). The CDR3 sequence is 13 residues long. The germline CDR1 and CDR2 sequences are MNHNS and SASEGT. Trimming left V 3 bases short and J 7 bases short, with 12 bases between. The CDR3 sequence: CASSESRGVGYTF. The CDR3 coding sequence is TGTGCCAGCAGTGAGTCCAGGGGTGTTGGCTACACCTTC.